These 21 T cell receptor beta chains were sequenced from one sample in a study of CD8+ T cells in alopecia areata. Extraction and reverse transcription of RNA yielded cDNA as the sequencing template. The table came from immunoSEQ multiplex PCR; TCRdb's copy has only in-frame clones and leaves some out. Of about 82,000 clones listed, around 54% are singletons. The specimen sequenced was NKG2D-high CD8+ T cells sorted from blood. The receptors stem from a human donor with alopecia areata.

The chain uses TRBV30 and TRBJ2-2; D might be TRBD1 (6 bases). Germline V lookup: CDR1 GTSNPN, CDR2 SVGIG (reference sequence). V was cut by 4 bases and J by 1 base, with 10 bases left in between. The CDR3 has 14 amino acids. As DNA, the CDR3 is TGTGCCTGGACCGGGACAAAGAACACCGGGGAGCTGTTTTTT. Protein: CAWTGTKNTGELFF.

The V gene is TRBV29-1, the J gene TRBJ2-2; TRBD2 matches at 9 bases. The CDR3 is 15 residues long. The V and J ends lost 4 bases and 1 base, in that order; junction bases with no gene match: 4. The germline CDR1 and CDR2 sequences are SQVTM and ANQGSEA. CDR3 loop: CSVVSSGMNTGELFF. As DNA, the CDR3 is TGCAGCGTTGTGTCTAGCGGGATGAACACCGGGGAGCTGTTTTTT.

V usage is TRBV29-1 and J usage is TRBJ2-3, with unresolved D. CDR1 SQVTM and CDR2 ANQGSEA come from the germline V gene. CDR3 length: 11 residues. V was shortened by 0 bases and J by 6 bases, with 4 bases between the two germline ends. CDR3 amino acids: CSVEDQDTQYF. In nucleotides, the CDR3 is TGCAGCGTTGAAGATCAGGATACGCAGTATTTT.

This clone came up once. Written as DNA, the CDR3 is TGTGCCAGCAGCCGAATCGGTGGACAAACCAATCAGCCCCAGCATTTT. Residues: CASSRIGGQTNQPQHF. The chain has TRBV28 and TRBJ1-5; TRBD1 is a possible D gene (5 bases). V was clipped by 6 bases and J by 3 bases, with 18 bases between them. The germline gives CDR1 MDHEN, CDR2 SYDVKM. The CDR3 loop spans 16 amino acids.

This clone appeared a single time. In DNA, the CDR3 is TGTGCCAGCAGCTCCGGACTCCTCTACGAGCAGTACTTC. Translation: CASSSGLLYEQYF. The rearrangement joins TRBV11-2 to TRBJ2-7; weak D call: TRBD2 (5 bases). This CDR3 spans 13 amino acids. Per germline, CDR1 SGHAT and CDR2 FQNNGV. Deletions cut 4 bases from V and 3 bases from J, with 10 bases between.

The chain has TRBV6-5 and TRBJ2-2, with D tentatively TRBD1 (6 bases). The V end was cut by 6 bases, the J end by 6 bases, with 11 bases between. CDR3 length: 13 residues. Germline-derived CDR1 and CDR2 are MNHEY and SVGAGI. The CDR3 here is CASSHRAPGELFF. The CDR3, as DNA: TGTGCCAGCAGCCACAGGGCACCCGGGGAGCTGTTTTTT.

The chain recombines TRBV6-6 with TRBJ2-5; D perhaps matches TRBD1 (5 bases). From germline, CDR1 is MNHNY and CDR2 SVGAGI (reference sequence). V was clipped by 6 bases and J by 2 bases, with 7 bases between them. The CDR3 has 12 residues. The CDR3 DNA is TGTGCCAGCAGCCAGGGTCAAGAGACCCAGTACTTC. Translating it yields CASSQGQETQYF.

The chain carries TRBV2 and TRBJ2-3, with 7 bases identical to TRBD2. V shed 4 bases, J shed 2 bases, and the junction held 9 bases outside the gene matches. Germline lookup yields CDR1 SNHLY and CDR2 FYNNEI. The CDR3 loop spans 16 amino acids. CDR3 sequence: CASSGLGGVDTDTQYF. The DNA of the CDR3 is TGTGCCAGCAGTGGTCTGGGGGGGGTGGACACAGATACGCAGTATTTT.

The gene calls are TRBV27 and TRBJ2-7; D unclear. CDR3 length: 11 amino acids. V lost 10 bases and J lost 4, with 11 bases in between. The germline gives CDR1 MNHEY, CDR2 SMNVEV (reference sequence). The CDR3 loop reads CATEDGYEQYF. CDR3 DNA sequence: TGTGCCACCGAGGACGGGTACGAGCAGTACTTC.

This rearrangement joins TRBV7-9 to TRBJ2-2, with TRBD2 matching 7 bases. The ends lost 3 bases at V and 0 bases at J; junction bases unmatched: 7. From germline, CDR1 is SEHNR and CDR2 FQNEAQ (reference sequence). This CDR3 contains 17 residues. Written as DNA, the CDR3 is TGTGCCAGCAGCTTCCCGCGGGGGACTCCGAACACCGGGGAGCTGTTTTTT. It encodes CASSFPRGTPNTGELFF.

The chain couples TRBV29-1 to TRBJ2-1, with D unresolved. CDR3 length: 14 amino acids. The germline V gene has CDR1 SQVTM and CDR2 ANQGSEA. V shed 8 bases and J shed 2 bases, with 16 bases lying between them. The CDR3 loop reads CSSLMPPTYNEQFF. The CDR3 nucleotides read TGCAGCTCCCTGATGCCCCCCACCTACAATGAGCAGTTCTTC.

This sequence joins TRBV5-6 and TRBJ2-3; 7 bases map to TRBD1. The CDR3 runs 14 residues. Trimming removed 2 bases from V and 5 bases from J; junction bases left unmatched: 5. CDR1 is SGHDT, CDR2 YYEEEE, per germline. In DNA, the CDR3 is TGTGCCAGCAGCTTCACCACAGGGGAAGATACGCAGTATTTT. Its protein product is CASSFTTGEDTQYF.

The chain couples TRBV29-1 to TRBJ2-7; D is unclear. V was pared by 4 bases and J by 6 bases, with 13 bases between. CDR1 SQVTM and CDR2 ANQGSEA come from the germline V gene. CDR3 length: 12 amino acids. For the CDR3, the DNA is TGCAGCGTTGCCCTGGAACCTCCCGAGCAGTACTTC. Residues: CSVALEPPEQYF.

The V and J genes are TRBV13 and TRBJ2-7; D not certain. The germline gives CDR1 PRHDT, CDR2 FYEKMQ (reference sequence). This CDR3 has 15 residues. Trimming pared 5 bases from V and 4 bases from J, leaving 18 bases between. The CDR3 DNA reads as TGTGCCAGCAGCACTAAGAATCAGCTAAGTTACGAGCAGTACTTC. Its translation is CASSTKNQLSYEQYF. The full variable domain, in which reference TRBV13 and TRBJ2-7 provide the parts outside the CDR3, is AAGVIQSPRHLIKEKRETATLKCYPIPRHDTVYWYQQGPGQDPQFLISFYEKMQSDKGSIPDRFSAQQFSDYHSELNMSSLELGDSALYFCASSTKNQLSYEQYFGPGTRLTVT.

This chain joins TRBV29-1 and TRBJ2-3, with D perhaps TRBD2 (6 bases). V was shortened by 3 bases and J by 8 bases, with 12 bases between the two germline ends. The V gene's germline CDR1 is SQVTM and CDR2 ANQGSEA. This CDR3 contains 12 residues. This CDR3 reads CSVDGEVSTQYF. Written as DNA, the CDR3 is TGCAGCGTTGACGGGGAGGTGTCTACGCAGTATTTT.

In its sample, this clone was seen a few times. The chain links TRBV29-1 to TRBJ1-2, with D possibly TRBD1 on 6 matching bases. CDR1 is SQVTM, CDR2 ANQGSEA, per germline. Trimming shortened V by 5 bases and J by 4 bases, and 17 bases separated the two germline ends. The CDR3 loop spans 14 amino acids. The CDR3 bases are TGCAGCGTTCTCCCCGAAGGGACACCCTATGGCTACACCTTC. Protein sequence: CSVLPEGTPYGYTF.

This clone was seen only a few times. This chain links TRBV7-3 with TRBJ2-3, with TRBD2 matching over 11 bases. Germline values: CDR1 SGHTA, CDR2 FQGTGA. The CDR3 length is 15 residues. V was clipped by 5 bases and J by 2 bases; unmatched bases: 3. CDR3 in amino acids: CASSRLAGSTDTQYF. The CDR3, as DNA: TGTGCCAGCAGCCGACTAGCGGGGTCCACAGATACGCAGTATTTT. The whole variable domain, filled in from reference TRBV7-3 and TRBJ2-3, reads GAGVSQTPSNKVTEKGKYVELRCDPISGHTALYWYRQSLGQGPEFLIYFQGTGAADDSGLPNDRFFAVRPEGSVSTLKIQRTERGDSAVYLCASSRLAGSTDTQYFGPGTRLTVL.

This clone has only a few counts. V usage is TRBV29-1 and J usage is TRBJ2-1; D possibly matches TRBD1 or TRBD2 (5 bases each). The germline CDR1 and CDR2 sequences are SQVTM and ANQGSEA. This CDR3 spans 14 amino acids. Deletions cut 2 bases from V and 6 bases from J, with 14 bases between. The CDR3 DNA reads TGCAGCGTTGAAATTTTCGAGGGGCCCAATGAGCAGTTCTTC. It is translated as CSVEIFEGPNEQFF.

This rearrangement joins TRBV2 to TRBJ1-1, with D perhaps matching TRBD1 (5 bases). The CDR3 is 14 residues long. Trimming stripped 7 bases from V and 3 bases from J, with 15 bases between. Germline assignment: CDR1 SNHLY and CDR2 FYNNEI. The CDR3 bases are TGTGCCAGCAACTTGGGACGGTCGGACACTGAAGCTTTCTTT. It encodes CASNLGRSDTEAFF.

The chain is built from TRBV13 and TRBJ2-3, with D unresolved. The CDR3 consists of 11 residues. In germline, CDR1 is PRHDT, CDR2 FYEKMQ (reference sequence). V was pared by 5 bases and J by 6 bases, with 6 bases between. DNA for the CDR3: TGTGCCAGCAGCCGAGCGGATACGCAGTATTTT. Its translation is CASSRADTQYF.

This clone was counted only a few times. The rearrangement links TRBV11-2 to TRBJ2-5; no firm D call. V lost 4 bases, J lost 5 bases, and 5 bases lay in between. CDR1 is SGHAT, CDR2 FQNNGV, per germline. The CDR3 loop spans 11 amino acids. The CDR3 loop reads CASSSWETQYF. The CDR3 nucleotides read TGTGCCAGCAGCTCCTGGGAGACCCAGTACTTC. The whole variable domain, remainder taken from reference TRBV11-2 and TRBJ2-5, is EAGVAQSPRYKIIEKRQSVAFWCNPISGHATLYWYQQILGQGPKLLIQFQNNGVVDDSQLPKDRFSAERLKGVDSTLKIQPAKLEDSAVYLCASSSWETQYFGPGTRLLVL.